The 6 T cell receptor beta chains below all came from one sample that was sequenced in a study of blood T cells in healthy people across ages. A second about 6 to 12 cycle PCR used barcoded and J-beta primers. TCRdb called the 5' RACE reads again in MiXCR, with one record for every CDR3 protein. The sample includes approximately 800,000 distinct CDR3 sequences, roughly 64% of them seen just once. The sequencing input was blood. These receptors were collected from a young man in good health.

V is TRBV6-5 and J is TRBJ1-2; D unclear. CDR1 is MNHEY and CDR2 is SVGAGI in the germline V gene. V lost 6 bases and J lost 6, with 20 bases in between. The CDR3 is made up of 15 amino acids. The CDR3 sequence is CASREGSGGSDGYTF. CDR3 coding DNA: TGTGCCAGCAGGGAGGGAAGTGGAGGTTCCGATGGCTACACCTTC.

The chain recombines TRBV13 with TRBJ2-7; D perhaps matches TRBD2 (6 bases). The CDR3 is 17 amino acids. Trimming shortened V by 4 bases and J by 3 bases, and 22 bases separated the two germline ends. Germline CDR1 and CDR2: PRHDT and FYEKMQ (reference sequence). The CDR3 loop reads CASSSHDGGAGDYEQYF. CDR3 bases: TGTGCCAGCAGCTCCCACGACGGAGGGGCTGGCGACTACGAGCAGTACTTC.

The genes are TRBV20-1 and TRBJ2-5, with 7 bases lining up with TRBD2. Germline CDR1 and CDR2: DFQATT and SNEGSKA (reference sequence). V lost 3 bases to trimming and J lost 1 base; unmatched junction nucleotides: 8. The CDR3 runs 15 residues. The CDR3 coding sequence is TGCAGTGCTAGTTCCGGAGCGGGACCCCAAGAGACCCAGTACTTC. It yields the protein CSASSGAGPQETQYF.

The gene calls are TRBV11-2 and TRBJ2-7; D gene unclear. CDR1 is SGHAT and CDR2 is FQNNGV in the germline V gene. V lost 1 base to trimming and J lost 0 bases, with 10 bases between them. This CDR3 has 15 amino acids. The CDR3 loop is CASSLGGSNSYEQYF. CDR3 nucleotide sequence: TGTGCCAGCAGCTTAGGCGGATCTAACTCCTACGAGCAGTACTTC.

This clonotype was detected only a few times. V gene TRBV25-1 combines with J gene TRBJ2-7; no reliable D call. CDR1 is MGHDK and CDR2 is SYGVNS in the germline V gene. The V end was cut by 3 bases, the J end by 3 bases, with 6 bases between. The CDR3 runs to 12 residues. The CDR3 spells CASSDRIYEQYF. As DNA, the CDR3 is TGTGCCAGCAGTGATCGGATCTACGAGCAGTACTTC.

The V and J genes are TRBV20-1 and TRBJ2-5; D unresolved. The length of the CDR3 is 14 residues. Trimming left V 5 bases short and J 1 base short, with 14 bases between. CDR1 and CDR2 (germline): DFQATT, SNEGSKA (reference sequence). The CDR3 DNA follows: TGCAGTGCTCCCATTACGACGGGCCAAGAGACCCAGTACTTC. Residues: CSAPITTGQETQYF.